The 7 T cell receptor beta chains reported below all come from one sample, sequenced in a study of OX40 agonist ivuxolimab in advanced cancers. Repertoires were generated with immunoSEQ multiplex PCR, while TCRdb's copy carries only in-frame clones and drops some. The table includes nearly 50,000 clones, about 90% detected once. The sample here was CD4+ or CD8+ T cells sorted from blood, taken in a trial of the OX40 agonist ivuxolimab. All receptors derive from an adult with an advanced solid tumor such as melanoma, head and neck, liver or kidney cancer.

The chain is built from TRBV7-9 and TRBJ1-3; D possibly corresponds to TRBD1 (6 bases). CDR3 size: 17 residues. The V gene lost 4 bases and the J gene lost 0 bases, with 16 bases spanning the gap. The germline CDR1 and CDR2 sequences are SEHNR and FQNEAQ (reference sequence). DNA of the CDR3: TGTGCCAGCAGCTCATTACTGGGACACGGCTCTGGAAACACCATATATTTT. Its protein is CASSSLLGHGSGNTIYF.

The chain couples TRBV9 to TRBJ1-1, with TRBD1 identical over 7 bases. Germline CDR1 SGDLS, CDR2 YYNGEE. V shed 2 bases, J shed 4 bases, and the junction held 8 bases outside the gene matches. The CDR3 has 15 residues. Written as DNA, the CDR3 is TGTGCCAGCAGCGTTGTTTTTACAGGGGCCACTGAAGCTTTCTTT. It specifies CASSVVFTGATEAFF.

The chain recombines TRBV7-9 with TRBJ2-5; 7 bases fit TRBD2. This CDR3 region has 14 residues. The germline gives CDR1 SEHNR, CDR2 FQNEAQ (reference sequence). With V trimmed by 5 bases and J by 7 bases, 10 bases remained unmatched. The CDR3 coding sequence is TGTGCCAGCAGCCCCCTCGCGGGCGGGGGGACCCAGTACTTC. Its translation is CASSPLAGGGTQYF.

Written as DNA, the CDR3 is TGTGCTAGTGGTCCCAACAGTGGTGAGACCCAGTACTTC. It translates to CASGPNSGETQYF. The chain couples TRBV12-5 to TRBJ2-5, with D unclear. The germline V gene has CDR1 LGHNT and CDR2 FRNRAP. With 5 bases removed from V and 5 bases from J, the gap between germline ends came to 12 bases. The CDR3 consists of 13 residues. Full variable domain (outside the CDR3, taken from reference TRBV12-5 and TRBJ2-5): DARVTQTPRHKVTEMGQEVTMRCQPILGHNTVFWYRQTMMQGLELLAYFRNRAPLDDSGMPKDRFSAEMPDATLATLKIQPSEPRDSAVYFCASGPNSGETQYFGPGTRLLVL.

This clone was found a few times. The gene calls are TRBV7-2 and TRBJ1-2, with D tentatively TRBD1 (5 bases). CDR1 and CDR2 (germline): SGHTA, FQGNSA. This CDR3 is 14 amino acids long. Trimming left V 3 bases short and J 3 bases short, with 11 bases between. The CDR3 loop reads CASSFYGAYYGYTF. The CDR3 nucleotides are TGTGCCAGCAGCTTTTATGGGGCCTACTATGGCTACACCTTC.

The chain employs TRBV7-8 and TRBJ1-2, with TRBD1 matching 8 bases. The CDR3 is made up of 16 amino acids. CDR1 and CDR2 (germline): SGHVS, FQNEAQ. J gave up 6 bases and V 1 base, and 10 bases lay outside the gene matches. The CDR3 sequence is CASSLDLGTGENGYTF. In DNA, the CDR3 is TGTGCCAGCAGCTTAGATCTCGGGACAGGCGAAAATGGCTACACCTTC. Filled out from reference TRBV7-8 and TRBJ1-2, the complete variable domain reads GAGVSQSPRYKVAKRGQDVALRCDPISGHVSLFWYQQALGQGPEFLTYFQNEAQLDKSGLPSDRFFAERPEGSVSTLKIQRTQQEDSAVYLCASSLDLGTGENGYTFGSGTRLTVV.

This sequence joins TRBV2 and TRBJ1-4; weak D call: TRBD1 (5 bases). Germline V gene data show CDR1 as SNHLY and CDR2 as FYNNEI. The CDR3 has 15 amino acids. The V end was cut by 7 bases, the J end by 7 bases, with 19 bases between. In DNA, the CDR3 is TGTGCCAGCACAGGACATGGAGGGCCTGGTGAAAAACTGTTTTTT. Residues: CASTGHGGPGEKLFF. The complete variable domain, with remaining parts taken from reference TRBV2 and TRBJ1-4, reads EPEVTQTPSHQVTQMGQEVILRCVPISNHLYFYWYRQILGQKVEFLVSFYNNEISEKSEIFDDQFSVERPDGSNFTLKIRSTKLEDSAMYFCASTGHGGPGEKLFFGSGTQLSVL.